The 7 T cell receptor beta chains listed next were all sequenced from one sample in a study of cytomegalovirus exposure and HLA in healthy donors. The PCR employed 60 Vbeta primers together with 13 Jbeta primers. TCRdb's copy holds only in-frame clones and misses some; the assay was immunoSEQ multiplex PCR. The sample has some 150,000 clones, around 69% seen once. The source material was PBMCs. Source of these receptors: a woman aged 25 to 39 in good health and CMV-seronegative.

This clone is a singleton in its sample. In DNA form, the CDR3 reads TGTGCCAGCAGTCAAGAGGTGGGGCCAGGAGCTTTCTTT. It is translated as CASSQEVGPGAFF. The chain has TRBV6-1 and TRBJ1-1; maybe TRBD1 (5 bases). Germline V gene data show CDR1 as MNHNS and CDR2 as SASEGT. Trimming took 5 bases from V and 10 from J, leaving 17 bases between them. The CDR3 contains 13 residues.

The genes are TRBV5-8 and TRBJ1-5, with D perhaps matching TRBD1 (5 bases). The CDR3 length is 14 residues. CDR1 and CDR2 from the germline V gene are SGHTS and YDEGEE. The V gene lost 0 bases and the J gene lost 6 bases, with 10 bases spanning the gap. CDR3 loop: CASSLAGSFQPQHF. The DNA for the CDR3 is TGTGCCAGCAGCTTGGCAGGGTCGTTTCAGCCCCAGCATTTT.

The chain uses TRBV4-2 and TRBJ2-7, with 8 bases aligning to TRBD2. The germline gives CDR1 LGHNA, CDR2 YNFKEQ. V shed 3 bases, J shed 4 bases, and the junction held 2 bases outside the gene matches. The CDR3 loop spans 13 amino acids. CDR3 nucleotide sequence: TGTGCCAGCAGCCAGAGCGGGGGTTACGAGCAGTACTTC. It yields the protein CASSQSGGYEQYF.

V gene TRBV6-1 combines with J gene TRBJ2-7; D may be TRBD2 (7 bases). The V end was cut by 3 bases, the J end by 3 bases, with 15 bases between. CDR1 is MNHNS and CDR2 is SASEGT in the germline V gene. The CDR3 sequence is 15 residues long. CDR3 amino acids: CASSDGGQVNYEQYF. The CDR3 bases are TGTGCCAGCAGTGACGGGGGGCAAGTGAACTACGAGCAGTACTTC.

V usage is TRBV9 and J usage is TRBJ1-3, with TRBD1 as a possible D gene (6 bases). With 5 bases removed from V and 6 bases from J, the gap between germline ends came to 12 bases. The CDR3 spans 13 residues. Germline CDR1 is SGDLS and CDR2 is YYNGEE. CDR3 nucleotide sequence: TGTGCCAGCAGGAAACAGGGAACAAACACCATATATTTT. It yields the protein CASRKQGTNTIYF.

V usage is TRBV4-1 and J usage is TRBJ1-1; 7 bases align to TRBD1. The CDR3 runs to 15 residues. V gave up 3 bases and J gave up 0 bases; unmatched junction bases: 4. Germline CDR1 is MGHRA and CDR2 is YSYEKL. CDR3 nucleotide sequence: TGCGCCAGCAGCCAGTCGACAGGGCTGAACACTGAAGCTTTCTTT. Translated: CASSQSTGLNTEAFF.

This rearrangement joins TRBV6-6 to TRBJ1-2; weak D call: TRBD1 (5 bases). Trimming cost V 0 bases and J 7 bases, with 9 bases left between them. Germline CDR1 reads MNHNY; CDR2 reads SVGAGI (reference sequence). CDR3 size: 13 residues. The CDR3 nucleotides are TGTGCCAGCAGTTACTCGGAAGGGGCTGGCTACACCTTC. Its translation is CASSYSEGAGYTF.